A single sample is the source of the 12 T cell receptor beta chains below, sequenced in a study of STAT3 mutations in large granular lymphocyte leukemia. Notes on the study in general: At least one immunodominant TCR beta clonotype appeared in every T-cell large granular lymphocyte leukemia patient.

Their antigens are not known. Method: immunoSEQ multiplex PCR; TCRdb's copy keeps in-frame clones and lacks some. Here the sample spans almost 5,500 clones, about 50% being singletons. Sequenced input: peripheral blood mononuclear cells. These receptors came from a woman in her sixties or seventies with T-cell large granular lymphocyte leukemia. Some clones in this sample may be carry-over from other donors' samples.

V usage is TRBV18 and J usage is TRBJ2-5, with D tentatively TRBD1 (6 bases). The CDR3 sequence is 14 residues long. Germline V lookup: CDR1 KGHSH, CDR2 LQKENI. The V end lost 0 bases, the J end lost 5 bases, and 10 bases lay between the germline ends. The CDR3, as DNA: TGTGCCAGCTCACCACCTGGGGGCCGGGAGACCCAGTACTTC. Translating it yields CASSPPGGRETQYF.

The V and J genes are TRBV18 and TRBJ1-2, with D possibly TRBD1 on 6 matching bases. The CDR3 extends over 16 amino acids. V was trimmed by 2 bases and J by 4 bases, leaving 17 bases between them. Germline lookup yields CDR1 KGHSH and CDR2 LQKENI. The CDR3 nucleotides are TGTGCCAGCTCACCAGACGCACAGGGTATCCTCTATGGCTACACCTTC. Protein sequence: CASSPDAQGILYGYTF.

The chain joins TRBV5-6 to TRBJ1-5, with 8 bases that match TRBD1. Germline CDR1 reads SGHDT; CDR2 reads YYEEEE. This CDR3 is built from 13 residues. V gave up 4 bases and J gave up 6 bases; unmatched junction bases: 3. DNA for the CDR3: TGTGCCAGCAGCGAGACAGGGGTTCAGCCCCAGCATTTT. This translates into CASSETGVQPQHF.

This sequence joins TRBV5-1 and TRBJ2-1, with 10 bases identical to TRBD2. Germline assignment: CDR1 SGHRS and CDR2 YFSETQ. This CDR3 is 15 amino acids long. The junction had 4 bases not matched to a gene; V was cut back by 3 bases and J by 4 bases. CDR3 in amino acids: CASSSGLAPYNEQFF. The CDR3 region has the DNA TGCGCCAGCAGCTCGGGACTAGCGCCTTACAATGAGCAGTTCTTC.

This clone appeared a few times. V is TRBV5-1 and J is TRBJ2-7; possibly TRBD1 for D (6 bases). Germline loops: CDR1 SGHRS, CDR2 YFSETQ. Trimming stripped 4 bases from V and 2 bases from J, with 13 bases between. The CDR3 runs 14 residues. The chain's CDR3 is CASSTRTDTYEQYF. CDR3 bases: TGCGCCAGCAGCACAAGGACAGATACCTACGAGCAGTACTTC.

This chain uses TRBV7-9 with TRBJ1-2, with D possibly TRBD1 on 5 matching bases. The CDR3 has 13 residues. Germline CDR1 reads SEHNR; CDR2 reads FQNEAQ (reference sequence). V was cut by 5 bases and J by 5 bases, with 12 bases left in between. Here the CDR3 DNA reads TGTGCCAGCAGCCAACGGGACGGGTATGGCTACACCTTC. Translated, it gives CASSQRDGYGYTF.

In DNA, the CDR3 is TGCGCCAGCAGTCGCCCATCCTCAGGGGCAGCTCAGCCCCAGCATTTT. This encodes CASSRPSSGAAQPQHF. The rearrangement uses TRBV4-1 and TRBJ1-5; a possible D gene is TRBD1 (6 bases). This CDR3 comprises 16 residues. The germline gives CDR1 MGHRA, CDR2 YSYEKL. Trimming removed 6 bases from V and 6 bases from J, with 21 bases in between.

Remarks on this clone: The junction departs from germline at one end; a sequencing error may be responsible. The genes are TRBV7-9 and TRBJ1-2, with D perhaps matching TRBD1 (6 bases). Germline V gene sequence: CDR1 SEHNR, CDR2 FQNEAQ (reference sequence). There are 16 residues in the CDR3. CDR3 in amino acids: CASSLATGIRGYGYTF. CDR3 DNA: TGTGCCAGCAGCCTAGCTACAGGGATACGTGGCTATGGCTACACCTTC.

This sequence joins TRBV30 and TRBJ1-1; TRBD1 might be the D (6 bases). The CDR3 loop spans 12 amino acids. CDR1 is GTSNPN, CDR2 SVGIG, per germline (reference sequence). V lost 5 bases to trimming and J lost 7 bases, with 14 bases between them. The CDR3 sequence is CAWVDRAIEAFF. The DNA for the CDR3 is TGTGCCTGGGTGGACAGAGCAATTGAAGCTTTCTTT. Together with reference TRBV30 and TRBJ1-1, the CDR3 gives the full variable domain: SQTIHQWPATLVQPVGSPLSLECTVEGTSNPNLYWYRQAAGRGLQLLFYSVGIGQISSEVPQNLSASRPQDRQFILSSKKLLLSDSGFYLCAWVDRAIEAFFGQGTRLTVV.

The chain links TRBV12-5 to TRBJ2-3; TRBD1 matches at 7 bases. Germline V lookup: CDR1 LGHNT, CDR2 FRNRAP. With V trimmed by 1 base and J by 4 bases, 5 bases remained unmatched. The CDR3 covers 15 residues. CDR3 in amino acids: CASGLANRGADTQYF. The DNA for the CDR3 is TGTGCTAGTGGTTTGGCAAACAGGGGAGCAGATACGCAGTATTTT.

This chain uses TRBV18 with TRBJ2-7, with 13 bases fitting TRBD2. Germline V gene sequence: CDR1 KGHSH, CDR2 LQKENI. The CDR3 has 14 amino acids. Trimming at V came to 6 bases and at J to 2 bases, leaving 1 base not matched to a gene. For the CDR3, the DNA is TGTGCCAGCTCCGGGACTAGCGGGACCTACGAGCAGTACTTC. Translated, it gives CASSGTSGTYEQYF.

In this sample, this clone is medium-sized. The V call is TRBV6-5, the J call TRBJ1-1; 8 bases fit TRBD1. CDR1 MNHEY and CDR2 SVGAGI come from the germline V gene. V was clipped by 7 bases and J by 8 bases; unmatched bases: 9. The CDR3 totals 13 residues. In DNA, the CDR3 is TGTGCCAGCAAGGCGACGGGACAGGCAGAAGCTTTCTTT. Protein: CASKATGQAEAFF.